This record covers a single T cell receptor beta chain. V was clipped by 3 bases and J by 5 bases, with 10 bases between them. The CDR3 is 13 amino acids. The germline V gene encodes CDR1 LGHDT and CDR2 YNNKEL (reference sequence). Template material for amplifying TCR beta CDR3 regions consisted of RNA transcripts. First-round RT-PCR targeting the TCR CDR3 was performed with the HTBI primer set. TCRdb passed the multiplex PCR reads through MiXCR, listing each CDR3 protein once. The sample lists about half a million distinct CDR3 sequences, roughly 20% occurring once. This sample was taken from a study of T cells in Graves' hyperthyroidism and ophthalmopathy. Patients were aged 18 to 65, had disease duration under 2 months, and had newly diagnosed hyperthyroidism.

Source material: blood. The TCR sequence derives from a young man with Graves' hyperthyroidism. The J gene is TRBJ2-5, the V gene TRBV3-1; no clear D gene. DNA for the CDR3: TGTGCCAGCAGCCAGGCCCCCCTGGAGACCCAGTACTTC. Its translation is CASSQAPLETQYF.